Presented here are 14 T cell receptor beta chains from one specimen sequenced in a study of regulatory T cells in long-lasting Graves disease (dated by TCRdb to about 2021). This specimen's time point label, interpreted: newly diagnosed GD, antithyroid drugs for less than 3 months. For both TCR sequencing and RNA sequencing, RNA was extracted from PBMCs using TRIzol. The library relied on multiplex PCR. Sequenced on an Illumina HiSeq 4000. To build TCR beta libraries, CDR3 regions were amplified by Arm-PCR using iRepertoire HTBI primers. In TCRdb, the public reads were trimmed at Q25 with fastp and aligned with MiXCR, with productive beta chains retained. Every distinct CDR3 protein forms one entry, paired with its most common genes and DNA. The sample has about 420,000 distinct CDR3 sequences on record, roughly 15% of them singletons. 23% of the sample rests with the top ten. These data were also reused for a study on T cells in Graves' hyperthyroidism and ophthalmopathy.

Material: peripheral blood mononuclear cells (PBMCs), obtained at new diagnosis, from a patient treated with antithyroid drugs. The receptors here all came from a woman younger than 35 with Graves disease. Donor details come from another sample of the same person, matched by shared clones.

This clonotype was recorded many times. The chain couples TRBV28 to TRBJ2-1; TRBD2 matches 11 bases. In germline, CDR1 is MDHEN, CDR2 SYDVKM. With V trimmed by 6 bases and J by 6 bases, 7 bases remained unmatched. The CDR3 consists of 15 residues. The DNA for the CDR3 is TGTGCCAGCAGAGCGCTAGCGGGAGGTCGCAATGAGCAGTTCTTC. Protein sequence: CASRALAGGRNEQFF.

Points on this clonotype: A single base is all that separates this from a far larger clone, so a read error is likely. V usage is TRBV27 and J usage is TRBJ2-3, with 14 bases matching TRBD2. Germline CDR1 is MNHEY and CDR2 is SMNVEV (reference sequence). V lost 4 bases and J lost 8; bases outside the gene matches: 8. The CDR3 is made up of 16 amino acids. Here the CDR3 DNA reads TGTGCCAGCAGTTCACGACTAGCGGGGGGGTTGGTTACGCAGTATTTT. Residues: CASSSRLAGGLVTQYF.

About this clonotype itself: One base away lies a much larger clone, so this may be a sequencing read error. The final CDR3 position lacks the conserved phenylalanine or tryptophan, pointing to a likely read error. The chain is built from TRBV6-5 and TRBJ2-7; no reliable D call. V was trimmed by 2 bases and J by 5 bases, leaving 22 bases between them. Germline V CDR1 and CDR2: MNHEY, SVGAGI. The CDR3 totals 17 residues. CDR3 DNA: TGTGCCAGCAGTTACCCACAACCCAGCAATCCGTGGGACGAGCAGTACCTC. Amino acids: CASSYPQPSNPWDEQYL.

This clonotype was seen only a few times. The chain carries TRBV4-1 and TRBJ1-4; TRBD1 agrees at 8 bases. Germline V gene sequence: CDR1 MGHRA, CDR2 YSYEKL. The CDR3 is 15 amino acids. V shed 7 bases and J 0 bases; nucleotides not matched to a gene: 4. The CDR3 loop is CASNPTGATNEKLFF. In DNA form, the CDR3 reads TGCGCCAGCAACCCGACAGGGGCAACTAATGAAAAACTGTTTTTT.

There are many counts of this clonotype. V gene TRBV3-1 combines with J gene TRBJ1-2; D possibly corresponds to TRBD1 (5 bases). CDR3 length: 12 amino acids. V lost 4 bases to trimming and J lost 4 bases, with 7 bases between them. Germline CDR1 is LGHDT and CDR2 is YNNKEL (reference sequence). The CDR3 DNA follows: TGTGCCAGCAGCCGAACAGGCTATGGCTACACCTTC. It translates to CASSRTGYGYTF. Full variable domain (rest looked up from reference TRBV3-1 and TRBJ1-2): DTAVSQTPKYLVTQMGNDKSIKCEQNLGHDTMYWYKQDSKKFLKIMFSYNNKELIINETVPNRFSPKSPDKAHLNLHINSLELGDSAVYFCASSRTGYGYTFGSGTRLTVV.

In this sample, this clonotype turned up a few times. This chain joins TRBV24-1 and TRBJ2-1; 8 bases match TRBD2. Germline values: CDR1 KGHDR, CDR2 SFDVKD. The CDR3 loop spans 16 amino acids. V shed 3 bases, J shed 0 bases, and the junction held 3 bases outside the gene matches. The CDR3 nucleotides read TGTGCCACCAGTGATGTAAGCGGGAGCTCCTACAATGAGCAGTTCTTC. This codes for CATSDVSGSSYNEQFF.

The CDR3 DNA is TGTGCCAGCAGCCAAGAAGTTCGGACTTTTGGCTACAATGAGCAGTTCTTC. Its translation is CASSQEVRTFGYNEQFF. V gene TRBV4-2 combines with J gene TRBJ2-1, with D possibly TRBD2 on 5 matching bases. CDR3 length equals 17 residues. The germline V gene encodes CDR1 LGHNA and CDR2 YNFKEQ. The V gene lost 0 bases and the J gene lost 3 bases, with 15 bases spanning the gap.

In this sample, this clonotype turned up a few times. V usage is TRBV20-1 and J usage is TRBJ2-1; D remains ambiguous. The germline CDR1 and CDR2 sequences are DFQATT and SNEGSKA (reference sequence). Trimming pared 6 bases from V and 8 bases from J, leaving 17 bases between. The CDR3 sequence is 13 residues long. This CDR3 is CSAPVTRADEQFF. CDR3 nucleotides: TGCAGTGCGCCCGTGACGAGAGCAGATGAGCAGTTCTTC.

This clonotype was seen more than once but under ten times. The J gene is TRBJ2-4, the V gene TRBV5-1; possibly TRBD2 for D (6 bases). Germline V CDR1 and CDR2: SGHRS, YFSETQ. The V end was cut by 5 bases, the J end by 11 bases, with 17 bases between. The CDR3 spans 13 residues. CDR3 region: CASSEGTSRVQYF. In DNA form, the CDR3 reads TGCGCCAGCAGTGAAGGGACTTCTCGGGTTCAGTACTTC.

Note on this clonotype: Given a much more abundant clone one base away, this may be a read error. The chain couples TRBV12-3 or TRBV12-4 to TRBJ2-1, with D possibly matching TRBD2 (7 bases). This CDR3 spans 16 amino acids. Trimming removed 6 bases at V and 8 bases at J, with 23 bases between. DNA of the CDR3: TGTGCCAGCAGCAACAGGGAGGGCCTCATGTACGATGAGCAGTTCTTC. It is translated as CASSNREGLMYDEQFF.

This clonotype appeared many times. The V and J genes are TRBV11-3 and TRBJ2-1, with a possible D match to TRBD2 (5 bases). V dropped 5 bases and J dropped 7 bases, with 9 bases sitting between them. This CDR3 contains 12 residues. Per germline, CDR1 SGHNT and CDR2 YENEEA. The CDR3 protein is CASSPGLNEQFF. The CDR3 DNA reads TGTGCCAGCAGCCCAGGACTGAATGAGCAGTTCTTC.

There are many counts of this clonotype. The chain combines TRBV18 with TRBJ2-1, with 9 bases aligning to TRBD2. V dropped 3 bases and J dropped 5; count of bases not matched to a gene: 11. Germline loops: CDR1 KGHSH, CDR2 LQKENI. The CDR3 has 17 amino acids. The DNA for the CDR3 is TGTGCCAGCTCACCTCCCTCGTCCCTAGCGGGAAACAATGAGCAGTTCTTC. Protein: CASSPPSSLAGNNEQFF.

This clonotype was counted many times. The genes are TRBV6-5 and TRBJ1-1; D unresolved. This CDR3 is 11 amino acids long. V was trimmed by 2 bases and J by 6 bases, leaving 4 bases between them. The germline CDR1 and CDR2 sequences are MNHEY and SVGAGI. The chain's CDR3 is CASSYSAEAFF. CDR3 sequence (DNA): TGTGCCAGCAGTTACAGCGCTGAAGCTTTCTTT.

This clonotype was counted many times. Here the CDR3 DNA reads TGTGCCAGCAGTCTGGACAGGGGATGGTACAATGAGCAGTTCTTC. Protein: CASSLDRGWYNEQFF. The J gene is TRBJ2-1, the V gene TRBV28; 9 positions match TRBD1. With 5 bases clipped from V and 4 bases from J, the junction kept 6 bases outside the gene matches. The CDR3 has 15 amino acids. Germline CDR1 reads MDHEN; CDR2 reads SYDVKM.